The T cell receptor beta chain described here comes from a study of OX40 agonist ivuxolimab in advanced cancers. About the research overall: Every patient in dose escalation had hepatocellular carcinoma, melanoma, renal cell or head and neck cancer. Study outcomes and limitations: On average, CD8+ T cells had more expanded clones than CD4+.

Peripheral blood came from all dose cohorts at three timepoints. With respect to this clone: Its antigen is unidentified.

Profiling relied on immunoSEQ multiplex PCR, and the TCRdb table lists in-frame clones only, not all of them. The sample consists of nearly 90,000 clones, about 87% of them appearing once. Specimen: CD4+ or CD8+ T cells sorted from blood, collected in a trial of the OX40 agonist ivuxolimab. The receptor was derived from an adult with an advanced solid tumor such as melanoma, head and neck, liver or kidney cancer.

In DNA, the CDR3 is TGTGCCAGCAGCTTAGGCGGACAGAACCCACCAACTAATGAAAAACTGTTTTTT. It translates to CASSLGGQNPPTNEKLFF. The rearrangement uses TRBV7-9 and TRBJ1-4; TRBD1 might be the D (6 bases). Germline V gene lookup returns CDR1 SEHNR and CDR2 FQNEAQ (reference sequence). V dropped 1 base and J dropped 0 bases, with 15 bases sitting between them. CDR3 length: 18 amino acids.